This TCR beta chain is from a study of regulatory T cells in long-lasting Graves disease (dated by TCRdb to the early 2020s). About the study as a whole: Persistent Graves' disease meant more than 5 years of antithyroid drug treatment with TSH receptor autoantibodies that stayed positive. Persistent Graves' disease patients were compared with newly diagnosed Graves' disease patients by peripheral blood TCR sequencing and RNA sequencing. The study was conducted in China and was registered as a clinical trial. A total of approximately 35 samples were covered by TCR sequencing, comprising approximately 13 persistent and some 20 newly diagnosed Graves' disease patients. Persistent Graves' disease patients in the clinical cohort had taken antithyroid drugs for roughly ten years on average.

Library creation used multiplex PCR. For sequencing, an Illumina HiSeq 4000 was employed. To build TCR beta libraries, CDR3 regions were amplified by Arm-PCR using iRepertoire HTBI primers. Before sequencing, the PCR products went through gel purification. On the study's bioinformatics: Gene usage analysis of CDR3 amino acid clonotypes used the 50 to 70 TRBV and 12 to 15 TRBJ segments found across samples. Filtered high-quality paired reads were merged into contigs using COPE and FqMerger. BLAST was used to align contigs to IMGT TRBV, TRBD and TRBJ reference genes, with CDR3 defined following IMGT. Highly expanded clones were defined as clonotypes with a frequency above 0.1%. Shannon entropy served as the measure of repertoire diversity, while the Gini coefficient captured V-J evenness. A clonotype found in more than one individual was treated as public. TCRdb reprocessed the public reads (quality trimming at Q25 with fastp, clone calling with MiXCR) and kept in-frame beta chains. Identical CDR3 protein sequences are pooled into one entry, listed with their most common genes and DNA. The V and J calls come from TCRdb's annotation, not from the publication. The sample table holds approximately 470,000 distinct CDR3 sequences, of which around 20% were seen once. Roughly 8% of the sample rests with the top ten.

Broader findings and caveats from the paper: Compared with newly diagnosed patients, patients with persistent Graves' disease had lower TCR Shannon entropy and fewer highly expanded clones, which suggests clonal expansion. Patients with persistent disease shared more public clonotypes (around 2,500) than newly diagnosed patients did (approximately 990). Only peripheral blood was studied, because thyroid tissue, the primary lesion, was inaccessible. TRBV28, TRBJ1-2 and TRBJ2-5 were preferentially used in persistent disease, while TRBV20-1 and TRBJ2-1 were favored in newly diagnosed disease. Only the TCR beta chain was sequenced and analyzed. The authors noted that the small sample size was a limitation that may lower accuracy.

From cysteine to phenylalanine, the CDR3 is 14 amino acids long. The retained sequence is limited to the CDR3, 42 bases, with the frame set at the first base. CDR1 and CDR2 are read off the germline V gene (reference sequence) as GTSNPN and SVGIG. Trimming removed 5 bases from V and 2 bases from J, leaving 14 bases between the germline ends. This specimen's time point label, per the study, means: persistent/refractory GD, antithyroid drugs over 5 years with positive TRAb. For both TCR sequencing and RNA sequencing, RNA was extracted from PBMCs using TRIzol. The diagnosis of Graves' disease followed American Thyroid Association guidelines. The patients came from an endocrinology department in Xi'an, China. Each patient gave around 9 milliliters of peripheral blood, collected in an EDTA anticoagulant tube. Ficoll Paque Plus density gradient separation was used to isolate PBMCs, and no further T cell sorting was done. An Agilent 2100 Bioanalyzer and agarose gel were used to check RNA quality, while a NanoDrop 2000 measured RNA concentration.

About this clonotype: No antigen is known for it. Base-call qualities are not available, and no considerably larger clone is one nucleotide away.

Sequencing was performed on peripheral blood mononuclear cells (PBMCs), taken when the disease was refractory, from a patient treated with antithyroid drugs. This TCR was sampled from a female donor with Graves disease. The chain employs TRBV30 and TRBJ2-3, with TRBD2 perhaps the D gene, on 6 matching bases. Here is the DNA: TGTGCCTGGGGTAGGGACTTCTCCACAGATACGCAGTATTTT. It translates as CAWGRDFSTDTQYF. Reference TRBV30 and TRBJ2-3 proteins supply the regions before and after the CDR3; the full variable domain is: SQTIHQWPATLVQPVGSPLSLECTVEGTSNPNLYWYRQAAGRGLQLLFYSVGIGQISSEVPQNLSASRPQDRQFILSSKKLLLSDSGFYLCAWGRDFSTDTQYFGPGTRLTVL.